The text below deals with one TCR beta chain. Original analysis: Amplification of reference gene primers provided the estimated nucleated cell counts. TCRdb's table, derived via immunoSEQ multiplex PCR, lists solely in-frame clones and lacks some. V and J calls and clone size are those listed in that table; D and trimming were worked out from the DNA. The table records almost 55,000 clones, 90% of them present only once. This entry belongs to a study of blood T cell repertoires in COVID-19. Study summary: Whether acute or convalescent, the COVID-19 samples came from the United States, Italy and Spain. T cells, B-cell-depleted T cells, or PBMCs supplied cDNA or gDNA.

CDR1 is SGHNT, CDR2 YYREEE, per germline (reference sequence). The trim removed 0 bases at V and 5 bases at J, leaving 3 bases unmatched. CDR3 size: 15 residues. This TCR was recovered from a middle-aged woman with active COVID-19. The sample taken for sequencing was peripheral blood. The chain is built from TRBV5-4 and TRBJ2-3; 10 positions agree with TRBD2. In DNA, the CDR3 is TGTGCCAGCAGCTTGGCGGAGCGGGGGGGAGATACGCAGTATTTT. Translated, it gives CASSLAERGGDTQYF.